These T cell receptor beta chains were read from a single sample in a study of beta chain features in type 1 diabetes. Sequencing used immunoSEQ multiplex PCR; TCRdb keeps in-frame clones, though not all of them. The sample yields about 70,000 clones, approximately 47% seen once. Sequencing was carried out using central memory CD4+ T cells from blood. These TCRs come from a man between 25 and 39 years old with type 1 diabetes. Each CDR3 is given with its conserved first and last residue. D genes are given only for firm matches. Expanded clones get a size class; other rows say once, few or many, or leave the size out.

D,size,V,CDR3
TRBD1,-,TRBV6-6,CASSPQGGTEAFF
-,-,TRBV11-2,CASSPRTAQSYEQYF
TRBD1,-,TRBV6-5,CASSPGQGLAEAFF
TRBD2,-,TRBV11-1,CASSLGLAVAGELFF
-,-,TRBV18,CASSPRDRLHEQYF
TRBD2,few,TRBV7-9,CASSLAGLNYEQYF
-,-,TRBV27,CASSLSSLQAVNQPQHF
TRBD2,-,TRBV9,CASSRAGDSTDTQYF
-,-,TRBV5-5,CASSLEAGPNYGYTF
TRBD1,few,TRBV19,CASSFGQGAGYTF
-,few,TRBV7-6,CASSSVGGSPLHF
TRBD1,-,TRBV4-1,CASSQDTGGSNQPQHF
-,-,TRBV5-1,CASSPPNTGELFF
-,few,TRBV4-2,CASSQDPRGGSNSPLHF
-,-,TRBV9,CASSGLTGWDTEAFF
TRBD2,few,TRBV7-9,CASSLPGLAYEQYF
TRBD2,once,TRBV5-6,CASSLAGGSGAEQYF
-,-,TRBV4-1,CASSQGGSEAFF
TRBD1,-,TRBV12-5,CASGLVPRAGGLIRFSYEQYF
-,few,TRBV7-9,CASSLEGRARRAFF
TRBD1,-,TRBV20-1,CSARDRNEQFF
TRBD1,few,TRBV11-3,CASSGGQGNEQFF
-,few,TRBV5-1,CASGADTEAFF
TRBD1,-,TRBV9,CASSVGTGGVLETQYF
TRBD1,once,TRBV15,CATSRDKQGDSNQPQHF
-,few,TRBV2,CASSELGGEQFF
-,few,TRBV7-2,CASSWDTNQPQHF
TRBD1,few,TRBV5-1,CASSQLRTGAAETQYF
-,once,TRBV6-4,CASSDQGGNTEAFF
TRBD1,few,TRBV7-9,CASSSDRVYSNQPQHF
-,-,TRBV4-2,CASSQGGGAYGYTF
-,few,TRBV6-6,CASSPRPQGAKAFF
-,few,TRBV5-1,CASSILAGVTGELFF
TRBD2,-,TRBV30,CAWSSGGRAPDTQYF
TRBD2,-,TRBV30,CAWVTSGSTGGQFF
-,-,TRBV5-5,CASSLGLLSYEQYF
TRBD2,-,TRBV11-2,CASSPRAGGSYTQYF
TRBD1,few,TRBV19,CASSRLPPGQGGDEQYF
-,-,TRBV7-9,CASSLGGSSEAFF
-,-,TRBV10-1,CASSEFVARSGELFF
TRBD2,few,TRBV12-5,CASGLSSGLDSYNEQFF
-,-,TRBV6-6,CASSYGVSGVANEQYF
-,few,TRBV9,CASSADMNQPQHF